This T cell receptor beta chain was recorded in a study of naive and memory T cell subsets. Study observations and caveats: This RNA-based method may be sensitive to activation-related transcript changes.

Amplification of ligated cDNA took four PCR rounds with SP2 and nested alpha and beta constant primers. Reverse transcription of blood and skin TCR RNA was primed at alpha and beta constant regions. TCRdb independently ran MiXCR on the 5' RACE reads; one entry per CDR3 protein. The sample lists some 60,000 distinct CDR3 sequences; more than 6% were seen once. An oligonucleotide containing a UMI was ligated to the 3' end of TCR cDNA. RNA was extracted from around 2.5 ml of whole blood of healthy adults. Input was about 1 to 1,100 ng of DNase-treated total RNA without cell sorting. This clonotype was counted many times. Antigen: not known. V was clipped by 6 bases and J by 4 bases; unmatched bases: 8. Germline CDR1 is DFQATT and CDR2 is SNEGSKA (reference sequence). The CDR3 extends over 14 amino acids.

The chain combines TRBV20-1 with TRBJ2-3; 9 bases align to TRBD2. This receptor was identified in a female donor in good health. The CDR3 here is CSAPQREVSDTQYF. The CDR3 DNA sequence: TGCAGTGCCCCGCAGCGGGAGGTATCAGATACGCAGTATTTT.